This TCR beta chain was sequenced for a study of cytomegalovirus exposure and HLA in healthy donors. The study's findings and limits: The classifier reportedly diagnosed cytomegalovirus status with high specificity and sensitivity. A missense variant in DCLRE1C was later tied to TCR beta V- and J-gene trimming.

Both 60 Vbeta primers and 13 Jbeta primers went into the PCR. Study processing details: Roughly 11 million shared chains were among the about 80 million unique TCR beta chains that a later analysis counted. Repertoires were generated with immunoSEQ multiplex PCR, while TCRdb's copy carries only in-frame clones and drops some. The V and J calls and clone size were taken over from that table, and D and trimming were inferred from the DNA. The table shows under 150,000 clones, with roughly four fifths occurring only once. Between the trimmed V and J ends, which lost 6 bases and 0 bases, there was a span of 8 bases. The CDR3 sequence is 13 residues long. Germline loops: CDR1 LNHDA, CDR2 SQIVND (reference sequence). In regard to this clone: Its antigen is unknown.

This sequence originates from a male donor in good health and CMV-seropositive. Material: PBMCs. The chain carries TRBV19 and TRBJ1-1; D is undetermined. In DNA form, the CDR3 reads TGTGCCAGTAGGCGGCAGCTGAACACTGAAGCTTTCTTT. Translation: CASRRQLNTEAFF.